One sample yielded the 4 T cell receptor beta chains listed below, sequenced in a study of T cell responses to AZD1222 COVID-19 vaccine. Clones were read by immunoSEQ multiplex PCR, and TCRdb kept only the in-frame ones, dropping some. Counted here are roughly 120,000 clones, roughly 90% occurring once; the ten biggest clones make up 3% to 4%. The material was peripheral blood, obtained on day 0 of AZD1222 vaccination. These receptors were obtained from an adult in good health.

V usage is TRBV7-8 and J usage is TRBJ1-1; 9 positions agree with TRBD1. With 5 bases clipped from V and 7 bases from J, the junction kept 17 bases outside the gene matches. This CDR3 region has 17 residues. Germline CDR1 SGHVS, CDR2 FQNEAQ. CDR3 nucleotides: TGTGCCAGCAGCCTCCACTCAGCGACAGGGGGTGACGGTGAAGCTTTCTTT. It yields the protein CASSLHSATGGDGEAFF.

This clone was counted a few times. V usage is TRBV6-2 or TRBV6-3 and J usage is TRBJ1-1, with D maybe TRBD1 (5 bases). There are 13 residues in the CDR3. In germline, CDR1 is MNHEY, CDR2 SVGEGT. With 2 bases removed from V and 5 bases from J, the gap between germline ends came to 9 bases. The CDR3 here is CASSYGTWTEAFF. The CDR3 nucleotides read TGTGCCAGCAGTTACGGGACGTGGACTGAAGCTTTCTTT.

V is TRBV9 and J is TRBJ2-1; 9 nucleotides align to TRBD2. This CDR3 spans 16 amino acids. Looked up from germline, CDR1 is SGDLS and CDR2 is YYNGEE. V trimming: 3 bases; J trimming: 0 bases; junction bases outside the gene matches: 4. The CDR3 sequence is CASSARGGASYNEQFF. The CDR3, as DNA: TGTGCCAGCAGCGCCCGCGGGGGGGCCTCCTACAATGAGCAGTTCTTC.

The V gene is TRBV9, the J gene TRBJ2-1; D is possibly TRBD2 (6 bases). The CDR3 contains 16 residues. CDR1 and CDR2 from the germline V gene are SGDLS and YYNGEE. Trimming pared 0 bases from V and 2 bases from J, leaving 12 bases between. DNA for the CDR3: TGTGCCAGCAGCGTAGTCGGTAGCGGAGCCTACAATGAGCAGTTCTTC. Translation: CASSVVGSGAYNEQFF.